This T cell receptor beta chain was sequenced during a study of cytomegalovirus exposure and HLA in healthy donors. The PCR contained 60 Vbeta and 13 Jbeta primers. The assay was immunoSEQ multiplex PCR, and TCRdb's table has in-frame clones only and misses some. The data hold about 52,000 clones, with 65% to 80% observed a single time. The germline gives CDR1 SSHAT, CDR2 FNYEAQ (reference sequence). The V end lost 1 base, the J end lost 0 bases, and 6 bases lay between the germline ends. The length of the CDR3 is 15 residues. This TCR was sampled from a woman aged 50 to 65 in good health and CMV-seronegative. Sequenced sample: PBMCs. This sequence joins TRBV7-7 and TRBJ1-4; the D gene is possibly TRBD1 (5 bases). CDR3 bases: TGTGCCAGCAGCTTAGGGACATCAACTAATGAAAAACTGTTTTTT. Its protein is CASSLGTSTNEKLFF.